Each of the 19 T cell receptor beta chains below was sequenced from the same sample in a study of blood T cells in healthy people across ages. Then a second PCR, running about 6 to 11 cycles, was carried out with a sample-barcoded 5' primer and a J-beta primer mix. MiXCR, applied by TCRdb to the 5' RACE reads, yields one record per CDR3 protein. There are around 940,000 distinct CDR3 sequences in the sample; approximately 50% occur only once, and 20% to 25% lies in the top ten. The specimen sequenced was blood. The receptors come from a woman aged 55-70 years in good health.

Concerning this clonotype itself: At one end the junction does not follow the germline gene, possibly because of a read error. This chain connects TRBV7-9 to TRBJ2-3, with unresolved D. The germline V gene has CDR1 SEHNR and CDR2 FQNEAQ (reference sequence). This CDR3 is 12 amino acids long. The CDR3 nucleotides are TGTACCAGCAGCTTAACCACAGATACGCAGTATTTT. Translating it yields CTSSLTTDTQYF. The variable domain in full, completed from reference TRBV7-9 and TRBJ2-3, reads DTGVSQNPRHKITKRGQNVTFRCDPISEHNRLYWYRQTLGQGPEFLTYFQNEAQLEKSRLLSDRFSAERPKGSFSTLEIQRTEQGDSAMYLCTSSLTTDTQYFGPGTRLTVL.

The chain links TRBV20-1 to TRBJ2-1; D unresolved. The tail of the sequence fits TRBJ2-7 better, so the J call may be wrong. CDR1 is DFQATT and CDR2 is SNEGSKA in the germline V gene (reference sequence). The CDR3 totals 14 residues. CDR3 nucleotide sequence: TGCAGTGCTAGACAGGTGGGGTGGTCCGGCGAGCAGTACTTC. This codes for CSARQVGWSGEQYF.

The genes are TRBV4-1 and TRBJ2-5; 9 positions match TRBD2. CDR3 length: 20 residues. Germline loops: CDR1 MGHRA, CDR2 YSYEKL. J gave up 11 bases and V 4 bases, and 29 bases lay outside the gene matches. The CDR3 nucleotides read TGCGCCAGCAGCCTAAAATCAGGGGGGCTAGCGGGATCCCTCTACAATGAGCAGTACTTC. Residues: CASSLKSGGLAGSLYNEQYF.

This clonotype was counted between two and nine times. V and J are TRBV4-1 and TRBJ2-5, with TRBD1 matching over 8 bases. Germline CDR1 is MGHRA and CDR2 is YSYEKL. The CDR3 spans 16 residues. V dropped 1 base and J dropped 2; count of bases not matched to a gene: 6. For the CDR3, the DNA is TGCGCCAGCAGCCAAGCAGCCGGGACAGGACAAGAGACCCAGTACTTC. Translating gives CASSQAAGTGQETQYF.

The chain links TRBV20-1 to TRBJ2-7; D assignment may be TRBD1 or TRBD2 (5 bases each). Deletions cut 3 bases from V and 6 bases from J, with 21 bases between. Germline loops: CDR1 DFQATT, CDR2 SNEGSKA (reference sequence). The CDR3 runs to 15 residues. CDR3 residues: CSASIPGTHNTEQYF. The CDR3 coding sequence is TGCAGTGCTAGTATACCAGGGACGCACAATACCGAGCAGTACTTC.

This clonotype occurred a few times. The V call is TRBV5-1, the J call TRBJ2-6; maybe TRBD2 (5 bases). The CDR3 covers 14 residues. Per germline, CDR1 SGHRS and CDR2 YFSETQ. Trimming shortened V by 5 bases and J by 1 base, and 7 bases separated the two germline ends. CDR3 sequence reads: CASRWESGANVLTF. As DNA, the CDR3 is TGCGCCAGCAGGTGGGAGTCTGGGGCCAACGTCCTGACTTTC.

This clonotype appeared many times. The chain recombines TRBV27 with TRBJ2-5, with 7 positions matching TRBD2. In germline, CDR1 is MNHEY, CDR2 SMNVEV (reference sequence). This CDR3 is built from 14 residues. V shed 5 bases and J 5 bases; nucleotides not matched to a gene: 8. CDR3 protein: CASSTLAVRETQYF. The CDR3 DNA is TGTGCCAGCAGTACCCTAGCGGTCCGGGAGACCCAGTACTTC.

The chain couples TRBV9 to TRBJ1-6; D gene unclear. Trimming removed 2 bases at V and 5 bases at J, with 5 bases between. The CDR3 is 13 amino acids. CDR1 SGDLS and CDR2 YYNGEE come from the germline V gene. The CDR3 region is CASSVGHNSPLHF. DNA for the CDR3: TGTGCCAGCAGCGTGGGCCATAATTCACCCCTCCACTTT. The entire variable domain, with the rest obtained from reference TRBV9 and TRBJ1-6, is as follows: DSGVTQTPKHLITATGQRVTLRCSPRSGDLSVYWYQQSLDQGLQFLIQYYNGEERAKGNILERFSAQQFPDLHSELNLSSLELGDSALYFCASSVGHNSPLHFGNGTRLTVT.

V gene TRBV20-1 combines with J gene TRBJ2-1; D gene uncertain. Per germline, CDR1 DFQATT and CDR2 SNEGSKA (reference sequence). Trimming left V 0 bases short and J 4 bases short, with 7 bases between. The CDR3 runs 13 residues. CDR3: CSARDRIYNEQFF. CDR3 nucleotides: TGCAGTGCTAGAGATCGTATTTACAATGAGCAGTTCTTC.

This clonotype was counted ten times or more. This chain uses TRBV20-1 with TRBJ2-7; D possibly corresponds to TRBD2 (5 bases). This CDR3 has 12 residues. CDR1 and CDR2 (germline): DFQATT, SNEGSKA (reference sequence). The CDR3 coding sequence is TGCAGCGCAAGGGAAGGAGGCTACGAGCAGTACTTC. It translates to CSAREGGYEQYF.

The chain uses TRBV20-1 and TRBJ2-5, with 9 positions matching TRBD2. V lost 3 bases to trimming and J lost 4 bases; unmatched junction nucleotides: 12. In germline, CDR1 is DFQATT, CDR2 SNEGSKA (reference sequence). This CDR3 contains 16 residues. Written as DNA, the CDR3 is TGCAGTGCTAGTCTCCCCCTAGCGGGATTGGCAGAGACCCAGTACTTC. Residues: CSASLPLAGLAETQYF.

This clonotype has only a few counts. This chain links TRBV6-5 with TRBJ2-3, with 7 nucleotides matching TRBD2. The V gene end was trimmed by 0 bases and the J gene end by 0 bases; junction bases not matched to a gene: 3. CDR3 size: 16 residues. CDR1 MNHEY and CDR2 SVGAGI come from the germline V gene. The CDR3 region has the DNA TGTGCCAGCAGTTACTCACTAGCGTCTAGCACAGATACGCAGTATTTT. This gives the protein CASSYSLASSTDTQYF.

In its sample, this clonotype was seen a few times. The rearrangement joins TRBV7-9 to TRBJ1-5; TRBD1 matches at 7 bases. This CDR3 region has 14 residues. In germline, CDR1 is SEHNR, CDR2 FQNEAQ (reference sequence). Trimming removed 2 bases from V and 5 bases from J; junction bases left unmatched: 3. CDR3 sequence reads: CASSLKGADQPQHF. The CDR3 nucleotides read TGTGCCAGCAGCTTAAAGGGGGCCGATCAGCCCCAGCATTTT. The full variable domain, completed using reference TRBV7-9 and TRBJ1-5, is DTGVSQNPRHKITKRGQNVTFRCDPISEHNRLYWYRQTLGQGPEFLTYFQNEAQLEKSRLLSDRFSAERPKGSFSTLEIQRTEQGDSAMYLCASSLKGADQPQHFGDGTRLSIL.

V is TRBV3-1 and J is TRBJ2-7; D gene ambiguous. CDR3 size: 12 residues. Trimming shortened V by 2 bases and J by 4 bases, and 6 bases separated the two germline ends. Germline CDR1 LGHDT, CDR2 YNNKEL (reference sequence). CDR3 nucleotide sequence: TGTGCCAGCAGCCAATTACTATACGAGCAGTACTTC. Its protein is CASSQLLYEQYF.

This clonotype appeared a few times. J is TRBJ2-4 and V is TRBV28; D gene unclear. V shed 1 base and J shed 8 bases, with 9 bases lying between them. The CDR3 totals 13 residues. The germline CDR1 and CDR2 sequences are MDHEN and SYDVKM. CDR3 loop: CASSLSSRYIQYF. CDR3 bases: TGTGCCAGCAGTTTATCATCCCGGTACATTCAGTACTTC.

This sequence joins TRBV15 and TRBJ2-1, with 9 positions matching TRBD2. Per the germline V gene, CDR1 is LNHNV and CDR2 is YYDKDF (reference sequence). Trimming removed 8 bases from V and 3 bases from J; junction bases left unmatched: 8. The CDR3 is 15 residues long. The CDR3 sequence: CATGAGGESYNEQFF. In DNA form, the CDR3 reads TGTGCCACCGGGGCGGGAGGGGAAAGCTACAATGAGCAGTTCTTC.

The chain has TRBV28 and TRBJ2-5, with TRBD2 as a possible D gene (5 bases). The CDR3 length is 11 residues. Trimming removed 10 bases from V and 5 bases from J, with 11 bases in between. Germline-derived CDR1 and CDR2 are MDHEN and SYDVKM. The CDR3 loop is CATLGIETQYF. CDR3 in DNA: TGTGCCACCCTCGGGATCGAGACCCAGTACTTC.

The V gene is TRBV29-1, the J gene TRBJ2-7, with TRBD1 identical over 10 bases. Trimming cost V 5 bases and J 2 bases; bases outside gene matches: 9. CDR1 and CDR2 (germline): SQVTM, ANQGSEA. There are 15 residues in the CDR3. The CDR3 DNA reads TGCAGCGTTTCCGGGGACAGGGGCGGCACCTACGAGCAGTACTTC. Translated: CSVSGDRGGTYEQYF.

The CDR3 nucleotides read TGTGCCAGCAGCCTATCACGTCAGGGGCTGAATTCACCCCTCCACTTT. Translation: CASSLSRQGLNSPLHF. The chain uses TRBV7-9 and TRBJ1-6; TRBD1 might be the D (6 bases). The CDR3 runs to 16 residues. V dropped 5 bases and J dropped 7 bases, with 18 bases sitting between them. From germline, CDR1 is SEHNR and CDR2 FQNEAQ (reference sequence). The whole variable domain, filled in from reference TRBV7-9 and TRBJ1-6, reads DTGVSQNPRHKITKRGQNVTFRCDPISEHNRLYWYRQTLGQGPEFLTYFQNEAQLEKSRLLSDRFSAERPKGSFSTLEIQRTEQGDSAMYLCASSLSRQGLNSPLHFGNGTRLTVT.